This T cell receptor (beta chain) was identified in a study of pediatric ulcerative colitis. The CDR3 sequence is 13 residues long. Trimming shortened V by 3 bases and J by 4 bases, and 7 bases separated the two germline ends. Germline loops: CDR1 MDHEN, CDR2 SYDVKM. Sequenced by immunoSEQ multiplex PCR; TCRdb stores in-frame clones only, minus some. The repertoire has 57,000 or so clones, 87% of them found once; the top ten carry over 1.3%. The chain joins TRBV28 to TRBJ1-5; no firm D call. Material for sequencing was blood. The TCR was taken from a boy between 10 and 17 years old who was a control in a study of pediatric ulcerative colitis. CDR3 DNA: TGTGCCAGCAGTTTCCGTCTTAATCAGCCCCAGCATTTT. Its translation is CASSFRLNQPQHF.